This TCR beta chain was sequenced during a study of blood T cell repertoires in COVID-19. On the study more broadly: Some COVID-19 samples were acute and others convalescent; all came from the United States, Italy and Spain. T cells, B-cell-depleted T cells, or PBMCs provided the cDNA or gDNA that served as material.

The length of the CDR3 is 13 residues. Trimming stripped 1 base from V and 5 bases from J, with 8 bases between. Per the germline V gene, CDR1 is SGHVS and CDR2 is FNYEAQ. Authors' processing steps: The assay estimated nucleated cells by amplifying reference gene primers. Using immunoSEQ multiplex PCR, the repertoire was profiled, and TCRdb retains in-frame clones only, with some absent. That table supplies the V and J calls and clone size; D and trimming were determined from the DNA. In the table there are about 250,000 clones, roughly 86% of which are singletons. This sequence was found in a woman under 40 with acute COVID-19. The sequencing input was PBMCs or T cells enriched from blood (not recorded which). The rearrangement links TRBV7-6 to TRBJ1-1; no reliable D call. The CDR3 here is CASSLGAGTEAFF. The CDR3 bases are TGTGCCAGCAGCTTAGGTGCCGGGACTGAAGCTTTCTTT.